The text below deals with one TCR beta chain. This specimen belongs to a study of blood T cell repertoires in COVID-19. Overall study context: The United States, Italy and Spain supplied acute and convalescent COVID-19 samples. Sample material is recorded as cDNA or gDNA derived from T cells, B-cell-depleted T cells, or PBMCs.

Original handling: Reference gene primer amplification gave nucleated cell count estimates. Profiling relied on immunoSEQ multiplex PCR, and the TCRdb table lists in-frame clones only, not all of them. That table is the source of V, J and clone size, and D and trimming were worked out from the DNA. The sample comprises some 89,000 clones, approximately 87% of which are singletons, and just over 15% rests with the top ten. This CDR3 is 13 amino acids long. Trimming removed 2 bases at V and 3 bases at J, with 4 bases between. Germline V gives CDR1 SGHAT, CDR2 FQDESV (reference sequence). The sequence came from a human donor in a cohort sampled during active COVID-19. The sequencing sample was made of peripheral blood. The chain recombines TRBV11-1 with TRBJ2-2, with no clear D. For the CDR3, the DNA is TGTGCCAGCAGCTTACCTCACACCGGGGAGCTGTTTTTT. Its protein is CASSLPHTGELFF.